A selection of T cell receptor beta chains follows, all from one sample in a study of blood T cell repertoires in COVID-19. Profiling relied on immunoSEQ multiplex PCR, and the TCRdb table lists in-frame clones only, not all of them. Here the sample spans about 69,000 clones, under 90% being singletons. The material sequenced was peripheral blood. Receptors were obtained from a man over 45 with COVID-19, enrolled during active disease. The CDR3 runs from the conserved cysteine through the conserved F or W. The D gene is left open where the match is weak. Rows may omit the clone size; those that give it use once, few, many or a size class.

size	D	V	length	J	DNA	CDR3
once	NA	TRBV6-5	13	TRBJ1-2	TGTGCCGCAAAGCTAATTGGGGGGGACGGCTACACCTTC	CAAKLIGGDGYTF
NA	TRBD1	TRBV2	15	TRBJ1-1	TGTGCCAGCAGTGATTGGACAGGGGGGAACACTGAAGCTTTCTTT	CASSDWTGGNTEAFF
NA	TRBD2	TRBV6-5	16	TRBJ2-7	TGTGCCAGCAGTTACTCGAACCGGGGGGGAACCTACGAGCAGTACTTC	CASSYSNRGGTYEQYF
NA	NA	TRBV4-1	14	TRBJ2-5	TGCGCCAGCAGCCTCAGGGCGGTGGGGGAGACCCAGTACTTC	CASSLRAVGETQYF
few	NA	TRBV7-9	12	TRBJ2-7	TGTGCCAGCAGCCTTAACTCCTACGAGCAGTACTTC	CASSLNSYEQYF
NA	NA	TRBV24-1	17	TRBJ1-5	TGTGCCACCAGTGAACCCGGACAGTCTTATAGCAATCAGCCCCAGCATTTT	CATSEPGQSYSNQPQHF
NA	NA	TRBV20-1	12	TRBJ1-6	TGCAGTGCTAGTGGGTTACAGTCACCCCTCCACTTT	CSASGLQSPLHF
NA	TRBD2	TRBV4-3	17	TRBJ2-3	TGCGCCAGCAGCCAAGATGAAACCCCTTCGGGAGGAGATACGCAGTATTTT	CASSQDETPSGGDTQYF
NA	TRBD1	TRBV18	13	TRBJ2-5	TGTGCCAGCTCACCTGGACAGGAAGAGACCCAGTACTTC	CASSPGQEETQYF
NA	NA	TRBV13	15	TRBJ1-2	TGTGCCAGCAGCTCCGACACCTTAGCTAACTATGGCTACACCTTC	CASSSDTLANYGYTF
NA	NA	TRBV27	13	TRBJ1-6	TGTGCCAGCGCATACAGGGTTGGCTCACCCCTCCACTTT	CASAYRVGSPLHF
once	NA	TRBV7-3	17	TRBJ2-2	TGTGCCAGCAGCTTATCGTTCACAGGGATCCTCACCGGGGAGCTGTTTTTT	CASSLSFTGILTGELFF
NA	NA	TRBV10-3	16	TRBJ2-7	TGTGCCATCACCCTGATTCGACGGTGGGAGCCCTACGAGCAGTACTTC	CAITLIRRWEPYEQYF
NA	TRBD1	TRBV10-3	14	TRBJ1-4	TGTGCCATCGGCGCCGGGACAGGGGTTGAAAAACTGTTTTTT	CAIGAGTGVEKLFF
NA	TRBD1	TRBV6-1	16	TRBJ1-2	TGTGCCAGCAGTGGAGGACAGGGGCTACGCTTCTATGGCTACACCTTC	CASSGGQGLRFYGYTF
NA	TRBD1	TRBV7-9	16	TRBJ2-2	TGTGCCAGCAGCTTAACCAGGGGGCGGCAAGCCGGGGAGCTGTTTTTT	CASSLTRGRQAGELFF
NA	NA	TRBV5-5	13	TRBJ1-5	TGTGCCAGCAGCTTACAGAGAGATCAGCCCCAGCATTTT	CASSLQRDQPQHF
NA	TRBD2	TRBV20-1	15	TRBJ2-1	TGCAGTGCTAGTGGGATGGCGGGGGGGCTAAGGGAGCAGTTCTTC	CSASGMAGGLREQFF
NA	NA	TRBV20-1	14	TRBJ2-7	TGCAGTGCTAGTTTGGACAGAAGTAACTACGAGCAGTACTTC	CSASLDRSNYEQYF
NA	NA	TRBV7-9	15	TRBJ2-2	TGTGCCAGCAGCTTAAGGACTTCGAACACCGGGGAGCTGTTTTTT	CASSLRTSNTGELFF
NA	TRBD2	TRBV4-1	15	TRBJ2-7	TGCGCCAGCAGCCAAGTCCGGGGGGACTCCGGGGAGCAGTACTTC	CASSQVRGDSGEQYF
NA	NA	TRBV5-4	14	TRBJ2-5	TGTGCCAGCAGCTTAAGGGGGAACCAAGAGACCCAGTACTTC	CASSLRGNQETQYF
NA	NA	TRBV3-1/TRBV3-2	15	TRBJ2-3	TGTGCCAGCAGCCAAGAGATGGCGGCGACAGATACGCAGTATTTT	CASSQEMAATDTQYF
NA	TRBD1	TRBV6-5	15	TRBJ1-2	TGTGCCAGCAGGGAGGGACAGGGGGCTTACTATGGCTACACCTTC	CASREGQGAYYGYTF
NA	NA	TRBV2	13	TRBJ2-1	TGTGCCAGCAGTGGACAGGTAATAAATGTGCAGTTCTTC	CASSGQVINVQFF
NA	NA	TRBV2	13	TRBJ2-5	TGTGCCAGCAGTGAGGGACTCCAAGAGACCCAGTACTTC	CASSEGLQETQYF
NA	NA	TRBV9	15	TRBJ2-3	TGTGCCAGCAGCGTAGAAGGGGGTAGCACAGATACGCAGTATTTT	CASSVEGGSTDTQYF
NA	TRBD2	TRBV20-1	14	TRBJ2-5	TGCAGTGCTAGTGCTAGCGGGGACTTTGAGACCCAGTACTTC	CSASASGDFETQYF
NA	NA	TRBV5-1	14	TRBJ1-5	TGCGCCAGCAGCTTGATGGGGCTAGATCAGCCCCAGCATTTT	CASSLMGLDQPQHF
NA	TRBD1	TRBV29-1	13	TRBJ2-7	TGCAGCGTTGATAATAACAGGGGATACGAGCAGTACTTC	CSVDNNRGYEQYF
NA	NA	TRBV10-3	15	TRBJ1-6	TGTGCCATCAGTGAGTCGGGCTACTATAATTCACCCCTCCACTTT	CAISESGYYNSPLHF
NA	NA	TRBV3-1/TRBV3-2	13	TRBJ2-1	TGTGCCAGCAGCGGGACGAGCGGGTATGAGCAGTTCTTC	CASSGTSGYEQFF
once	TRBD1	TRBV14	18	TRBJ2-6	TGTGCCAGCAGCCAAAAACCGGGACAGCTCTCTGGGGCCAACGTCCTGACTTTC	CASSQKPGQLSGANVLTF
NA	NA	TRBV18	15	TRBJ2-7	TGTGCCAGCTCACCAACACAGTCCGACATCTACGAGCAGTACTTC	CASSPTQSDIYEQYF
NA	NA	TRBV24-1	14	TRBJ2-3	TGTGCCACCAGTAGGACGGGGGGCGCAGATACGCAGTATTTT	CATSRTGGADTQYF
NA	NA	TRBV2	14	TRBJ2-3	TGTGCCAGCAGTTGGGCAGAACGCACAGATACGCAGTATTTT	CASSWAERTDTQYF
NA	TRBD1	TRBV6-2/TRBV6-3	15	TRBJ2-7	TGTGCCAGCAGTACGCCCCGGGACAGTAATTACGAGCAGTACTTC	CASSTPRDSNYEQYF
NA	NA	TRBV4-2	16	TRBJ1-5	TGTGCCAGCAGCCAAGCGCAAGGGAGGGTCAATCAGCCCCAGCATTTT	CASSQAQGRVNQPQHF
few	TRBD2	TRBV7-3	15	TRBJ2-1	TGTGCCAGCAGCTTATCTCTAGCGGGTACCAATGAGCAGTTCTTC	CASSLSLAGTNEQFF
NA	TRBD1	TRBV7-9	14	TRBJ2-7	TGTGCCAGCAGCCCGGACAGGGCGTCCTACGAGCAGTACTTC	CASSPDRASYEQYF
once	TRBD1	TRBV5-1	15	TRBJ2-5	TGCGCCAGCAGCAGGGGAGACAGGGGGCAAGAGACCCAGTACTTC	CASSRGDRGQETQYF
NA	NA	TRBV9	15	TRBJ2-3	TGTGCCAGCAGCGTAGTGCCAGGGTGGCCACATACGCAGTATTTT	CASSVVPGWPHTQYF
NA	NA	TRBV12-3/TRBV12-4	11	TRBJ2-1	TGTGCCAGCAGTGGGGGGAATGAGCAGTTCTTC	CASSGGNEQFF
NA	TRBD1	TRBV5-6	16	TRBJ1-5	TGTGCCAGCAGCTTGGCCGGGACAGGGAATAATCAGCCCCAGCATTTT	CASSLAGTGNNQPQHF
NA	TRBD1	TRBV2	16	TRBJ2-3	TGTGCCAGCACCCCTAGGGGACAGGGGGCGACAGATACGCAGTATTTT	CASTPRGQGATDTQYF
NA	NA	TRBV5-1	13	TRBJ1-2	TGCGCCAGCAGCTTCGGGGGGAACTATGGCTACACCTTC	CASSFGGNYGYTF
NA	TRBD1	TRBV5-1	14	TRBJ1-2	TGCGCCAGCAGCTTGGGGGACAGGGATTATGGCTACACCTTC	CASSLGDRDYGYTF
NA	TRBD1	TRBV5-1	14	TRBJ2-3	TGCGCCAGCAGGAGGGACAGTTACACAGATACGCAGTATTTT	CASRRDSYTDTQYF
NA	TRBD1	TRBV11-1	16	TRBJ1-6	TGTGCCAGTAAGCTGGGACAGGGGTTCGATAATTCACCCCTCCACTTT	CASKLGQGFDNSPLHF
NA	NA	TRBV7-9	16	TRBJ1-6	TGTGCCAGCAGACCTAACCATGGGGGCTTTAATTCACCCCTCCACTTT	CASRPNHGGFNSPLHF
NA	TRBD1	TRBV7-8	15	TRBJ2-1	TGTGCCAGCAGCTCCCGACAGGGAGTCTACAATGAGCAGTTCTTC	CASSSRQGVYNEQFF
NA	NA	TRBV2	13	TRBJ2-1	TGTGCCAGCAGGGCGACAGAGTACAATGAGCAGTTCTTC	CASRATEYNEQFF
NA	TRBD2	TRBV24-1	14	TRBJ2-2	TGTGCCACCAGTGTAGGGACTAGCGGGGTTGTGCTGTTTTTT	CATSVGTSGVVLFF
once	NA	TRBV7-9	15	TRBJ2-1	TGTGCCAGCAGCGGGAGCGACCGAGAAGGATATGAGCAGTTCTTC	CASSGSDREGYEQFF
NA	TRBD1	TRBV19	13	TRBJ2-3	TGTGCCGCCGGGCAGGGGGCAGCAGATACGCAGTATTTT	CAAGQGAADTQYF
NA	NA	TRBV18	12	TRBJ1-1	TGTGCCAGCTCACCGTTTCTGACTGAAGCTTTCTTT	CASSPFLTEAFF
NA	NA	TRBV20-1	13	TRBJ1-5	TGCAGTGCTACTGATGGGGAGAGTCAGCCCCAGCATTTT	CSATDGESQPQHF